These 24 T cell receptor beta chains came from one sample sequenced in a study of OX40 agonist ivuxolimab in advanced cancers. Method: immunoSEQ multiplex PCR; TCRdb's copy keeps in-frame clones and lacks some. The data hold 11,000 to 15,000 clones, with around nine tenths observed a single time. Sample: CD4+ or CD8+ T cells sorted from blood, taken in a trial of the OX40 agonist ivuxolimab. Receptor source: an adult with an advanced solid tumor such as melanoma, head and neck, liver or kidney cancer.

V is TRBV5-6 and J is TRBJ2-5; D might be TRBD1 or TRBD2, each matching 7 bases. V lost 3 bases to trimming and J lost 5 bases, with 20 bases between them. The CDR3 covers 16 residues. Germline V gene data show CDR1 as SGHDT and CDR2 as YYEEEE. The CDR3 DNA is TGTGCCAGCAGCTCTACAGGGGAGGGGGGGTCGGAGACCCAGTACTTC. Its protein product is CASSSTGEGGSETQYF.

The gene calls are TRBV19 and TRBJ1-6; tentatively, D is TRBD1 (5 bases). The V end lost 7 bases, the J end lost 7 bases, and 23 bases lay between the germline ends. CDR3 length: 17 amino acids. Germline CDR1 LNHDA, CDR2 SQIVND (reference sequence). In DNA form, the CDR3 reads TGTGCCAGTACCATGGGCCAGGGACCCTTCTACAATTCACCCCTCCACTTT. Translation gives CASTMGQGPFYNSPLHF.

This clone showed up just a few times. Here the CDR3 reads CASSLRREQYF. DNA of the CDR3: TGTGCCAGCAGCTTGAGACGCGAGCAGTACTTC. V and J are TRBV5-6 and TRBJ2-7; D is ambiguous. Trimming took off 1 base at V and 6 bases at J, with 5 bases between the two ends. The CDR3 consists of 11 residues. CDR1 and CDR2 from the germline V gene are SGHDT and YYEEEE.

The chain is built from TRBV6-1 and TRBJ2-7; D gene unclear. The V gene lost 6 bases and the J gene lost 2 bases, with 17 bases spanning the gap. CDR1 and CDR2 (germline): MNHNS, SASEGT. The length of the CDR3 is 15 residues. The CDR3 region is CASRTTTARTYEQYF. Written as DNA, the CDR3 is TGTGCCAGCAGGACCACTACCGCCAGGACCTACGAGCAGTACTTC.

V and J are TRBV18 and TRBJ1-2; no reliable D call. The CDR3 sequence is 15 residues long. Trimming took off 3 bases at V and 4 bases at J, with 15 bases between the two ends. The germline V gene encodes CDR1 KGHSH and CDR2 LQKENI. The CDR3 reads CASSPQTGFGYGYTF. The CDR3 DNA follows: TGTGCCAGCTCACCCCAGACCGGGTTTGGCTATGGCTACACCTTC. Full variable domain (outside the CDR3, taken from reference TRBV18 and TRBJ1-2): NAGVMQNPRHLVRRRGQEARLRCSPMKGHSHVYWYRQLPEEGLKFMVYLQKENIIDESGMPKERFSAEFPKEGPSILRIQQVVRGDSAAYFCASSPQTGFGYGYTFGSGTRLTVV.

This CDR3 is CASTGGWYEQYF. Written as DNA, the CDR3 is TGTGCCAGCACAGGGGGCTGGTACGAGCAGTACTTC. The chain carries TRBV28 and TRBJ2-7; 8 bases fit TRBD1. CDR1 is MDHEN, CDR2 SYDVKM, per germline. This CDR3 region has 12 residues. The ends lost 7 bases at V and 4 bases at J; junction bases unmatched: 3.

This clone was found once. The gene calls are TRBV7-6 and TRBJ2-5, with 12 bases matching TRBD2. The J call may be incorrect, as the DNA end agrees better with TRBJ2-7. Germline V CDR1 and CDR2: SGHVS, FNYEAQ. There are 14 residues in the CDR3. This CDR3 reads CASSLTSGGDEQYF. For the CDR3, the DNA is TGTGCCAGCAGCCTGACTAGCGGGGGCGACGAGCAGTACTTC.

The gene calls are TRBV5-1 and TRBJ2-5, with TRBD2 as a possible D gene (5 bases). V lost 0 bases and J 5 bases, leaving 11 bases between the germline ends. CDR3 size: 14 residues. Looked up from germline, CDR1 is SGHRS and CDR2 is YFSETQ. The CDR3 bases are TGCGCCAGCAGCTTGGGGACTTACGGGGAGACCCAGTACTTC. This encodes CASSLGTYGETQYF.

V and J are TRBV7-9 and TRBJ2-7, with D maybe TRBD2 (5 bases). Germline V gene lookup returns CDR1 SEHNR and CDR2 FQNEAQ (reference sequence). V lost 5 bases and J lost 3, with 11 bases in between. The CDR3 spans 13 residues. This CDR3 is CASSLRENYEQYF. In nucleotides, the CDR3 is TGTGCCAGCAGCCTCCGGGAAAACTACGAGCAGTACTTC.

J is TRBJ2-1 and V is TRBV5-1; D gene uncertain. Germline CDR1 reads SGHRS; CDR2 reads YFSETQ. Trimming shortened V by 0 bases and J by 2 bases, and 12 bases separated the two germline ends. This CDR3 is built from 16 residues. The CDR3, as DNA: TGCGCCAGCAGCTTGGCCGGCGGTCTTCCCTACAATGAGCAGTTCTTC. This encodes CASSLAGGLPYNEQFF.

V and J are TRBV5-1 and TRBJ1-5, with D possibly matching TRBD1 (6 bases). The CDR3 has 16 residues. From germline, CDR1 is SGHRS and CDR2 YFSETQ. V was clipped by 0 bases and J by 0 bases, with 10 bases between them. In nucleotides, the CDR3 is TGCGCCAGCAGCTTGGGGACAGCTAATAGCAATCAGCCCCAGCATTTT. Translated: CASSLGTANSNQPQHF. The full variable domain, rest sourced from reference TRBV5-1 and TRBJ1-5, is KAGVTQTPRYLIKTRGQQVTLSCSPISGHRSVSWYQQTPGQGLQFLFEYFSETQRNKGNFPGRFSGRQFSNSRSEMNVSTLELGDSALYLCASSLGTANSNQPQHFGDGTRLSIL.

The gene calls are TRBV9 and TRBJ2-7, with a weak D call TRBD2 (6 bases). Trimming cost V 4 bases and J 2 bases, with 13 bases left between them. The CDR3 is 14 amino acids. Germline CDR1 is SGDLS and CDR2 is YYNGEE. CDR3 in amino acids: CASSSQEGTYEQYF. CDR3 sequence (DNA): TGTGCCAGCAGCTCACAGGAGGGGACCTACGAGCAGTACTTC.

The V call is TRBV6-5, the J call TRBJ2-2; 9 bases agree with TRBD2. The J segment lost 3 bases and the V segment lost 2 bases, leaving 4 bases of the junction unmatched. CDR1 and CDR2 (germline): MNHEY, SVGAGI. The CDR3 length is 16 residues. The CDR3 sequence: CASSYGSGGYTGELFF. The CDR3 nucleotides are TGTGCCAGCAGTTACGGTAGCGGGGGATACACCGGGGAGCTGTTTTTT.

V is TRBV7-8 and J is TRBJ2-1, with D hard to call. Deletions cut 2 bases from V and 4 bases from J, with 12 bases between. Per germline, CDR1 SGHVS and CDR2 FQNEAQ. CDR3 length equals 15 residues. CDR3 protein: CASSLNSPRYNEQFF. Here the CDR3 DNA reads TGTGCCAGCAGCTTAAACAGCCCCCGATACAATGAGCAGTTCTTC.

With regard to this clone: The junction differs from germline at one of its ends, possibly a read error. The V and J genes are TRBV7-2 and TRBJ2-3; TRBD1 matches 7 bases. CDR1 and CDR2 (germline): SGHTA, FQGNSA. The length of the CDR3 is 14 residues. The CDR3 coding sequence is TGTGCCAGCAGCTTAATAGGGGGCACGGATACGCAGTATTTT. It codes for CASSLIGGTDTQYF.

This rearrangement joins TRBV29-1 to TRBJ2-5; D is possibly TRBD1 (6 bases). This CDR3 region has 14 residues. V was trimmed by 3 bases and J by 2 bases, leaving 13 bases between them. CDR1 and CDR2 (germline): SQVTM, ANQGSEA. The CDR3 coding sequence is TGCAGCGTTGAGCCGGGACACCCGCAAGAGACCCAGTACTTC. Translated, it gives CSVEPGHPQETQYF.

The gene calls are TRBV7-2 and TRBJ2-2; D remains unclear. The V end was cut by 5 bases, the J end by 1 base, with 8 bases between. The CDR3 runs to 14 residues. The germline V gene has CDR1 SGHTA and CDR2 FQGNSA. The CDR3 here is CASSRDGNTGELFF. The CDR3 DNA reads as TGTGCCAGCAGCCGTGACGGGAACACCGGGGAGCTGTTTTTT. The complete variable domain, with remaining parts taken from reference TRBV7-2 and TRBJ2-2, reads GAGVSQSPSNKVTEKGKDVELRCDPISGHTALYWYRQSLGQGLEFLIYFQGNSAPDKSGLPSDRFSAERTGGSVSTLTIQRTQQEDSAVYLCASSRDGNTGELFFGEGSRLTVL.

V gene TRBV7-2 combines with J gene TRBJ2-2; weak D call: TRBD1 (6 bases). Germline-derived CDR1 and CDR2 are SGHTA and FQGNSA. The CDR3 covers 16 residues. V lost 0 bases to trimming and J lost 7 bases, with 15 bases between them. CDR3 in DNA: TGTGCCAGCAGCTTAGCCAGGGGACCCTTGAACGGGGAGCTGTTTTTT. Protein sequence: CASSLARGPLNGELFF.

The table lists this clone with a count of one. The chain has TRBV2 and TRBJ2-2; 9 bases are shared with TRBD1. Germline CDR1 and CDR2: SNHLY and FYNNEI. Trimming cost V 6 bases and J 0 bases; bases outside gene matches: 5. This CDR3 has 16 residues. The CDR3 loop is CASSRGQGTNTGELFF. CDR3 nucleotide sequence: TGTGCCAGCAGCAGGGGACAGGGTACGAACACCGGGGAGCTGTTTTTT. Together with reference TRBV2 and TRBJ2-2, the CDR3 gives the full variable domain: EPEVTQTPSHQVTQMGQEVILRCVPISNHLYFYWYRQILGQKVEFLVSFYNNEISEKSEIFDDQFSVERPDGSNFTLKIRSTKLEDSAMYFCASSRGQGTNTGELFFGEGSRLTVL.

A single count supports this clone. The rearrangement uses TRBV7-2 and TRBJ2-4, with TRBD2 matching over 7 bases. This CDR3 comprises 15 residues. Germline V lookup: CDR1 SGHTA, CDR2 FQGNSA. V was pared by 5 bases and J by 7 bases, with 11 bases of the junction left unmatched. Here the CDR3 DNA reads TGTGCCAGCAGCAGAGTACGGGGAGCGGGGAACATTCAGTACTTC. Translating gives CASSRVRGAGNIQYF.

The V call is TRBV6-5, the J call TRBJ2-7, with TRBD1 identical over 8 bases. From germline, CDR1 is MNHEY and CDR2 SVGAGI. V trimming: 5 bases; J trimming: 4 bases; junction bases outside the gene matches: 7. This CDR3 is 14 amino acids long. CDR3 in DNA: TGTGCCAGCAGTCAGGGGGCAGGGAGGTACGAGCAGTACTTC. This sequence encodes CASSQGAGRYEQYF.

The chain carries TRBV19 and TRBJ2-1, with 7 bases that match TRBD2. CDR1 and CDR2 from the germline V gene are LNHDA and SQIVND (reference sequence). This CDR3 is 16 amino acids long. The junction had 9 bases not matched to a gene; V was cut back by 2 bases and J by 5 bases. The CDR3 region is CASSIRPGEGHNEQFF. The CDR3 bases are TGTGCCAGTAGTATACGCCCCGGGGAGGGGCACAATGAGCAGTTCTTC.

The chain couples TRBV7-9 to TRBJ2-7, with 12 bases lining up with TRBD1. Germline assignment: CDR1 SEHNR and CDR2 FQNEAQ (reference sequence). This CDR3 region has 15 residues. V lost 5 bases, J lost 5 bases, and 7 bases stayed unmatched. As DNA, the CDR3 is TGTGCCAGCAGCGTAGGGGACAGGGGGCGTAACGAGCAGTACTTC. It yields the protein CASSVGDRGRNEQYF. The full variable domain, with the rest looked up from reference TRBV7-9 and TRBJ2-7, is DTGVSQNPRHKITKRGQNVTFRCDPISEHNRLYWYRQTLGQGPEFLTYFQNEAQLEKSRLLSDRFSAERPKGSFSTLEIQRTEQGDSAMYLCASSVGDRGRNEQYFGPGTRLTVT.

V and J are TRBV6-4 and TRBJ2-3, with D perhaps assigned TRBD1 or TRBD2 (5 bases each). V shed 4 bases and J shed 2 bases, with 10 bases lying between them. This CDR3 comprises 14 residues. The germline V gene has CDR1 MRHNA and CDR2 SNTAGT. DNA for the CDR3: TGTGCCAGCAGTGGAGGGACCGCCACAGATACGCAGTATTTT. It is translated as CASSGGTATDTQYF.